This T cell receptor beta chain comes out of a study of Graves' ophthalmopathy and Graves' hyperthyroidism. General study findings and limits: Ophthalmopathy could be told apart from stable hyperthyroidism by a 13-signature model (about 89% sensitivity, around 80% specificity).

In germline, CDR1 is LGHNA, CDR2 YSLEER. The CDR3 totals 13 residues. Trimming took 7 bases from V and 1 from J, leaving 10 bases between them. RNA transcripts were the template, and TCR beta CDR3 regions were amplified from them. Second-round multiplex PCR came after first-round RT-PCR with HTBI primers. Via MiXCR, TCRdb re-called the multiplex PCR reads, giving one row per CDR3 protein. The sample has hundreds of thousands of distinct CDR3 sequences; roughly two fifths are singletons. This clonotype came up many times. Its cognate antigen is unknown. The rearrangement links TRBV4-3 to TRBJ1-1; D gene ambiguous. This clonotype was sampled from an adult man with Graves' ophthalmopathy. Sequencing input: peripheral blood. CDR3 sequence: CASTDTPNTEAFF. CDR3 DNA sequence: TGCGCCAGCACAGACACCCCGAACACTGAAGCTTTCTTT.